This T cell receptor (beta chain) is drawn from a study of cytomegalovirus exposure and HLA in healthy donors. On this clone: Its antigen remains unknown.

The data were produced by immunoSEQ multiplex PCR, yet TCRdb's version contains in-frame clones alone and is incomplete. The data contain about 250,000 clones, roughly 84% of them singletons. Overall study results and limits: The study flagged roughly 150 TCR beta chains as cytomegalovirus-associated. In vitro checks showed that a few CMV-associated chains really do target CMV antigens.

V lost 8 bases and J 2 bases, leaving 14 bases between the germline ends. The length of the CDR3 is 13 residues. Germline lookup yields CDR1 SQVTM and CDR2 ANQGSEA. The sequenced sample consisted of PBMCs. The J gene is TRBJ2-3, the V gene TRBV29-1; the D is unclear. This receptor was taken from a man younger than 35 in good health and CMV-seropositive. The CDR3 region is CSLRVGATDTQYF. CDR3 coding DNA: TGCAGCCTCCGGGTAGGAGCCACAGATACGCAGTATTTT.